Below, 22 T cell receptor beta chains from the same sample are listed, as sequenced in a study of metastatic and nonmetastatic thyroid tumors. Using MiXCR, TCRdb reanalyzed the PCR reads. The repertoire includes more than 10,000 clones, 23% of them detected once, and 3% to 4.5% sits in the top ten. The entire patient cohort was treatment-naive prior to thyroid surgery. Material: blood. These receptors were obtained from a female donor with papillary thyroid cancer or a benign thyroid nodule (not recorded which). Some clones in this sample may be carry-over from other donors' samples.

This clone is deemed medium-sized. The V call is TRBV15, the J call TRBJ2-3; the D gene is possibly TRBD2 (6 bases). Trimming left V 3 bases short and J 8 bases short, with 12 bases between. Looked up from germline, CDR1 is LNHNV and CDR2 is YYDKDF (reference sequence). There are 13 residues in the CDR3. CDR3 region: CATSRGTGVTQYF. As DNA, the CDR3 is TGTGCCACCAGCAGGGGAACGGGGGTTACGCAGTATTTT.

Many counts were recorded for this clone. A much larger clone is a single base away; this may be a read error. Other DNA sequences from this sample encode an identical CDR3 as well. V usage is TRBV7-9 and J usage is TRBJ2-2; D possibly corresponds to TRBD2 (7 bases). V was pared by 5 bases and J by 5 bases, with 12 bases between. CDR1 SEHNR and CDR2 FQNEAQ come from the germline V gene (reference sequence). The CDR3 length is 14 residues. The CDR3 coding sequence is TGTGCCAGCAGCCTGGGGGGGGCAACCGGGGAGCTGTTTTTT. This encodes CASSLGGATGELFF.

In its sample, this clone was seen many times. V is TRBV3-1 and J is TRBJ2-2, with TRBD2 identical over 15 bases. The CDR3 runs 14 residues. CDR1 is LGHDT and CDR2 is YNNKEL in the germline V gene (reference sequence). V was clipped by 4 bases and J by 14 bases; unmatched bases: 5. The CDR3: CASSLAGLAGGLFF. The CDR3 DNA follows: TGTGCCAGCAGCCTTGCGGGACTAGCGGGGGGACTGTTTTTT.

This clone showed up many times. V and J are TRBV11-2 and TRBJ1-1; D uncertain. CDR1 is SGHAT and CDR2 is FQNNGV in the germline V gene. CDR3 size: 13 residues. V was trimmed by 4 bases and J by 1 base, leaving 7 bases between them. CDR3 DNA sequence: TGTGCCAGCAGCTCCACGGAGAACACTGAAGCTTTCTTT. The encoded protein is CASSSTENTEAFF.

The genes are TRBV7-2 and TRBJ1-2; D ambiguous. Trimming cost V 3 bases and J 1 base, with 3 bases left between them. CDR3 length: 12 amino acids. CDR1 and CDR2 (germline): SGHTA, FQGNSA. The CDR3 nucleotides read TGTGCCAGCAGCTTGGATAACTATGGCTACACCTTC. Translating it yields CASSLDNYGYTF.

By frequency in the sample, this clone is medium-sized. This CDR3 is CASSFLQTSNQPQHF. CDR3 DNA: TGTGCCAGCAGTTTTTTGCAGACTAGCAATCAGCCCCAGCATTTT. The J gene is TRBJ1-5, the V gene TRBV28; D not resolved. This CDR3 comprises 15 residues. Trimming removed 3 bases from V and 0 bases from J, with 9 bases in between. Per germline, CDR1 MDHEN and CDR2 SYDVKM.

This rearrangement joins TRBV11-2 to TRBJ2-3, with D maybe TRBD1 (5 bases). Trimming took 1 base from V and 7 from J, leaving 9 bases between them. The germline gives CDR1 SGHAT, CDR2 FQNNGV. The CDR3 is made up of 13 amino acids. CDR3 sequence (DNA): TGTGCCAGCAGCTTAGGGGGCACTTATACGCAGTATTTT. Residues: CASSLGGTYTQYF. Variable domain in full (rest from reference TRBV11-2 and TRBJ2-3): EAGVAQSPRYKIIEKRQSVAFWCNPISGHATLYWYQQILGQGPKLLIQFQNNGVVDDSQLPKDRFSAERLKGVDSTLKIQPAKLEDSAVYLCASSLGGTYTQYFGPGTRLTVL.

The chain has TRBV5-1 and TRBJ2-1, with D perhaps matching TRBD2 (5 bases). Deletions cut 0 bases from V and 5 bases from J, with 12 bases between. CDR3 length: 15 amino acids. Germline lookup yields CDR1 SGHRS and CDR2 YFSETQ. The CDR3 DNA follows: TGCGCCAGCAGCTTGGTTGGGAGTGATGACAATGAGCAGTTCTTC. This sequence encodes CASSLVGSDDNEQFF. Using reference TRBV5-1 and TRBJ2-1 for the parts outside the CDR3, the full variable domain is KAGVTQTPRYLIKTRGQQVTLSCSPISGHRSVSWYQQTPGQGLQFLFEYFSETQRNKGNFPGRFSGRQFSNSRSEMNVSTLELGDSALYLCASSLVGSDDNEQFFGPGTRLTVL.

The chain has TRBV19 and TRBJ2-7, with 9 positions matching TRBD2. Germline CDR1 and CDR2: LNHDA and SQIVND (reference sequence). V lost 5 bases, J lost 6 bases, and 8 bases stayed unmatched. The CDR3 loop spans 14 amino acids. CDR3 amino acids: CASSPAGGIIEQYF. The CDR3 DNA reads TGTGCCAGTAGTCCGGCGGGGGGGATAATCGAGCAGTACTTC.

This clone has a handful of counts. A read error may be the cause here, since a much bigger clone is one base away. This sequence joins TRBV3-1 and TRBJ2-5; possibly TRBD1 or TRBD2 for D (6 bases each). The CDR3 is 14 amino acids. V was clipped by 6 bases and J by 5 bases, with 16 bases between them. Germline loops: CDR1 LGHDT, CDR2 YNNKEL (reference sequence). Written as DNA, the CDR3 is TGTGCCAGCAGGAAAGGGGGGACGGGGGAGACCCAGTACTTC. Its protein product is CASRKGGTGETQYF.

This clone was seen many times. The rearrangement uses TRBV9 and TRBJ2-3, with D possibly matching TRBD2 (5 bases). The germline V gene has CDR1 SGDLS and CDR2 YYNGEE. The CDR3 runs 16 residues. V lost 2 bases and J 2 bases, leaving 15 bases between the germline ends. The CDR3 here is CASSVLGSGITDTQYF. CDR3 sequence (DNA): TGTGCCAGCAGCGTTTTGGGCTCGGGGATCACAGATACGCAGTATTTT.

The rearrangement links TRBV6-1 to TRBJ2-7; D perhaps matches TRBD2 (5 bases). Germline CDR1 and CDR2: MNHNS and SASEGT. V shed 7 bases and J shed 0 bases, with 19 bases lying between them. The CDR3 is made up of 16 amino acids. The CDR3 region has the DNA TGTGCCAGCACCCCAAGAGGGCAGACTCACTCCTACGAGCAGTACTTC. Translation gives CASTPRGQTHSYEQYF.

By its share, this clone is medium-sized (0.01 to 0.1%). This chain links TRBV6-6 with TRBJ1-1; 8 bases match TRBD1. Germline trimming cut 2 bases from V and 1 base from J; bases unmatched to any gene: 0. CDR3 length: 14 amino acids. Germline V gives CDR1 MNHNY, CDR2 SVGAGI (reference sequence). The CDR3 nucleotides are TGTGCCAGCAGTTACGGGACAGGGAACACTGAAGCTTTCTTT. Amino acid sequence: CASSYGTGNTEAFF.

This clone is labeled medium-sized. V and J are TRBV2 and TRBJ1-6, with D possibly being TRBD1 (5 bases). V shed 1 base and J shed 9 bases, with 10 bases lying between them. The germline V gene encodes CDR1 SNHLY and CDR2 FYNNEI. The CDR3 covers 14 residues. CDR3 residues: CASSEGTRISPLHF. CDR3 DNA: TGTGCCAGCAGTGAAGGGACAAGAATTTCACCCCTCCACTTT.

This clone was picked up a small number of times. The junction and the germline gene differ at one end; a read error may be behind it. The gene calls are TRBV10-3 and TRBJ2-2; TRBD1 is a possible D gene (6 bases). Germline V lookup: CDR1 ENHRY, CDR2 SYGVKD. The CDR3 runs 15 residues. The CDR3 DNA reads as TGTGCCATCCGCTGGGACACCCAGAACACCGGGGAGCCGGTTTTT. It codes for CAIRWDTQNTGEPVF.

This clone is deemed medium-sized. J is TRBJ1-1 and V is TRBV4-1; maybe TRBD1 (5 bases). Germline-derived CDR1 and CDR2 are MGHRA and YSYEKL. V dropped 1 base and J dropped 1 base, with 10 bases sitting between them. The length of the CDR3 is 15 residues. The CDR3 loop reads CASSQGGPSNTEAFF. In DNA, the CDR3 is TGCGCCAGCAGCCAAGGGGGACCTTCGAACACTGAAGCTTTCTTT.

By share, this clone ranks as medium-sized (0.01 to 0.1%). This chain links TRBV24-1 with TRBJ2-1, with D perhaps matching TRBD1 or TRBD2 (5 bases each). The length of the CDR3 is 14 residues. Trimming removed 3 bases at V and 6 bases at J, with 11 bases between. Germline assignment: CDR1 KGHDR and CDR2 SFDVKD. CDR3 loop: CATSDTPGRNEQFF. The DNA for the CDR3 is TGTGCCACCAGTGATACACCGGGGCGCAATGAGCAGTTCTTC.

Relative to its sample, this clone is medium-sized. This chain uses TRBV6-1 with TRBJ2-1; no firm D call. Germline CDR1 and CDR2: MNHNS and SASEGT. V was trimmed by 0 bases and J by 8 bases, leaving 8 bases between them. The length of the CDR3 is 13 residues. The DNA for the CDR3 is TGTGCCAGCAGTGAAGCTCCCCAGCATGAGCAGTTCTTC. This translates into CASSEAPQHEQFF.

Within the sample, this clone is medium-sized. The chain recombines TRBV28 with TRBJ2-7, with D possibly being TRBD1 or TRBD2 (6 bases each). CDR3 length equals 16 residues. CDR1 and CDR2 (germline): MDHEN, SYDVKM. V lost 4 bases and J 1 base, leaving 17 bases between the germline ends. The CDR3 spells CASSSVGRGGSYEQYF. CDR3 coding DNA: TGTGCCAGCAGTTCAGTCGGCAGGGGAGGTTCCTACGAGCAGTACTTC.

V is TRBV5-1 and J is TRBJ2-7; D call uncertain. The CDR3 spans 15 residues. CDR1 is SGHRS, CDR2 YFSETQ, per germline. Trimming stripped 6 bases from V and 0 bases from J, with 16 bases between. The CDR3 reads CASTPIRSSSYEQYF. In DNA, the CDR3 is TGCGCCAGCACCCCCATCAGGTCTAGCTCCTACGAGCAGTACTTC.

This clone has a handful of counts. This sequence joins TRBV2 and TRBJ2-2; possible D gene TRBD2, 5 bases. CDR1 and CDR2 (germline): SNHLY, FYNNEI. The CDR3 is 13 amino acids. CDR3 region: CVIVARDTGELFF. In DNA, the CDR3 is TGTGTCATCGTAGCGCGTGACACCGGGGAGCTGTTTTTT.

This clone has at least ten counts. V is TRBV19 and J is TRBJ1-1; D gene ambiguous. V was pared by 7 bases and J by 0 bases, with 12 bases between. The V gene's germline CDR1 is LNHDA and CDR2 SQIVND (reference sequence). The CDR3 is made up of 14 amino acids. The CDR3 loop reads CASNRVELNTEAFF. CDR3 coding DNA: TGTGCCAGTAACCGGGTGGAGTTGAACACTGAAGCTTTCTTT.